The sample holds a few counts of the clone carrying this TCR beta chain. The antigen remains undetermined. The data stem from a study of blood T cells in healthy people across ages. Findings and limits, study-wide: Higher diversity, along with more naive CD4+ cells, distinguished long-lived donors from aged donors. Age advanced and TCR beta diversity per million T cells fell, roughly linearly.

The CDR3 sequence is 13 residues long. Deletions cut 6 bases from V and 4 bases from J, with 12 bases between. It was with a sample-barcoded 5' primer and a J-beta primer mix that a second PCR of about 6 to 11 cycles was run. TCRdb called the 5' RACE reads again in MiXCR, with one record for every CDR3 protein. Of more than 900,000 distinct CDR3 sequences in the sample, 20% to 25% were seen once. This sample also appeared in a second study, on T cells of mothers and their children.

V usage is TRBV12-3 or TRBV12-4 and J usage is TRBJ2-5; D might be TRBD1 or TRBD2, each matching 6 bases. This clonotype was obtained from a girl aged 2 to 10 in good health. Sequencing was performed on blood. The CDR3 sequence is CASRAGHLETQYF. CDR3 nucleotide sequence: TGTGCCAGCAGGGCGGGACACCTAGAGACCCAGTACTTC.